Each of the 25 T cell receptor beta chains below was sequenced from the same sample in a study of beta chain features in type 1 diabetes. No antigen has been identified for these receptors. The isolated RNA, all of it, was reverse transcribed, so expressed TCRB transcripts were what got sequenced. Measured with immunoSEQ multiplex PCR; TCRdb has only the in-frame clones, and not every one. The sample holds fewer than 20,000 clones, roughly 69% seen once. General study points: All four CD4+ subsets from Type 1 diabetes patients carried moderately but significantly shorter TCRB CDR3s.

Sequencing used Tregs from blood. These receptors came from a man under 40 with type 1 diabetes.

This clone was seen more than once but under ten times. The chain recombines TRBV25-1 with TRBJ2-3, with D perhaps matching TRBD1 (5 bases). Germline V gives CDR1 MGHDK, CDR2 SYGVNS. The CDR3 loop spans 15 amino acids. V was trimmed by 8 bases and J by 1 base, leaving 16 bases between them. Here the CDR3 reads CASSQRGAGTDTQYF. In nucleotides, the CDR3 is TGTGCCAGCTCTCAAAGGGGCGCCGGCACAGATACGCAGTATTTT. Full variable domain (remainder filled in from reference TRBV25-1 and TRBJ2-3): EADIYQTPRYLVIGTGKKITLECSQTMGHDKMYWYQQDPGMELHLIHYSYGVNSTEKGDLSSESTVSRIRTEHFPLTLESARPSHTSQYLCASSQRGAGTDTQYFGPGTRLTVL.

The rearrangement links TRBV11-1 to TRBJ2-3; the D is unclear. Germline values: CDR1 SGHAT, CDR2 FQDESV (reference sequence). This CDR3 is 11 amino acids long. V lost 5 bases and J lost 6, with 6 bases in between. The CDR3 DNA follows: TGTGCCAGCAGCCTAACGGATACGCAGTATTTT. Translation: CASSLTDTQYF.

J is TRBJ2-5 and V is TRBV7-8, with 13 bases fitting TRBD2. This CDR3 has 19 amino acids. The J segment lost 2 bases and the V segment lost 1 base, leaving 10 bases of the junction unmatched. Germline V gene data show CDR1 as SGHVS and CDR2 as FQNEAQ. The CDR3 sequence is CASSLDYGTSGKLQETQYF. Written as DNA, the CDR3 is TGTGCCAGCAGCTTAGATTACGGGACTAGCGGGAAATTACAAGAGACCCAGTACTTC.

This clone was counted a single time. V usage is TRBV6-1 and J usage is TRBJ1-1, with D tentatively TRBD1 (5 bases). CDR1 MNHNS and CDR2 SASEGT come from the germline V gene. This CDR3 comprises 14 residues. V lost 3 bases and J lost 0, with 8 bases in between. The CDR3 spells CASSDPGMNTEAFF. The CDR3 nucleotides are TGTGCCAGCAGTGACCCAGGGATGAACACTGAAGCTTTCTTT.

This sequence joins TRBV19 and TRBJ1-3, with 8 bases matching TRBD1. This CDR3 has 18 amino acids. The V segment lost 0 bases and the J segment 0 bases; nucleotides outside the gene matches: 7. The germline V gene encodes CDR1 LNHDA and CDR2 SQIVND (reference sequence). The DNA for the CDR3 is TGTGCCAGTAGTATAGACATCTGGACAGGGATCTCTGGAAACACCATATATTTT. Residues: CASSIDIWTGISGNTIYF.

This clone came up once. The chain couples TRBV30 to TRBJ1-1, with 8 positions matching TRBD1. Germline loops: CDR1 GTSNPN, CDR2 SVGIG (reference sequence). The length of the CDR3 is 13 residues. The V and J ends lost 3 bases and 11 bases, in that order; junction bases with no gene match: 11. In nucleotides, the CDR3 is TGTGCCTGGAGGAGTGACAGGGGCCGTCCGGCTTTCTTT. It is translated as CAWRSDRGRPAFF.

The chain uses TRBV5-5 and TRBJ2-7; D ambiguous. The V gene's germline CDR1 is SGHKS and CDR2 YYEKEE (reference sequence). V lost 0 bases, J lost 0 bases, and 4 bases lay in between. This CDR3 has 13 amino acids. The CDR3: CASSLGHSYEQYF. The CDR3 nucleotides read TGTGCCAGCAGCTTGGGGCACTCCTACGAGCAGTACTTC.

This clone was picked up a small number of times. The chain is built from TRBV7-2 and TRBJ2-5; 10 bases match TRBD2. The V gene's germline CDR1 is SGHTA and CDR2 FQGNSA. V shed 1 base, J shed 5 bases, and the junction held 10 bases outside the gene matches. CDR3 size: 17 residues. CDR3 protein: CASSLGVSAGGTETQYF. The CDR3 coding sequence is TGTGCCAGCAGCTTAGGTGTCTCAGCGGGAGGGACGGAGACCCAGTACTTC.

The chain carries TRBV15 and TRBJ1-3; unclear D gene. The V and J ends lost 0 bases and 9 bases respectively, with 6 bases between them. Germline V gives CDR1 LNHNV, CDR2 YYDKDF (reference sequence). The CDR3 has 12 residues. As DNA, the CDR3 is TGTGCCACCAGCAGAGAGGAGGGCACCATATATTTT. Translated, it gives CATSREEGTIYF. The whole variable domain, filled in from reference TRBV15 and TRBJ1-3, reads DAMVIQNPRYQVTQFGKPVTLSCSQTLNHNVMYWYQQKSSQAPKLLFHYYDKDFNNEADTPDNFQSRRPNTSFCFLDIRSPGLGDTAMYLCATSREEGTIYFGEGSWLTVV.

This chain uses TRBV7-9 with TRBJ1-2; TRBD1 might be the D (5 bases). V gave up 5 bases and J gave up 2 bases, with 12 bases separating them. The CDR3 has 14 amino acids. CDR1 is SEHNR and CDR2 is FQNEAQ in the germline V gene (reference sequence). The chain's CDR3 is CASSPTDSNYGYTF. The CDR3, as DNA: TGTGCCAGCAGCCCGACAGATTCGAACTATGGCTACACCTTC.

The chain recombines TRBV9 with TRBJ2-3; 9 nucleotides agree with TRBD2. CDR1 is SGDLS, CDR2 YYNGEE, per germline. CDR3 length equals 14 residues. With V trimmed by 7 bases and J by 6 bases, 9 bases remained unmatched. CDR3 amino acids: CASHAGGPSDTQYF. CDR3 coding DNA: TGTGCCAGCCACGCGGGAGGGCCATCTGATACGCAGTATTTT.

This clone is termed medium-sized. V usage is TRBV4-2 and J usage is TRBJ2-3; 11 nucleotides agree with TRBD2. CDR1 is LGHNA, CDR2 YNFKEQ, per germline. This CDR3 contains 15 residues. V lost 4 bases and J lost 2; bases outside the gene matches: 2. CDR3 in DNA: TGTGCCAGCAGCCCGACTAGCGGGGACACAGATACGCAGTATTTT. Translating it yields CASSPTSGDTDTQYF.

For the CDR3, the DNA is TGTGCCAGTAGTCCGATTGCTAGCGTCCTCAGAAGTGAGCAGTTCTTC. It encodes CASSPIASVLRSEQFF. This sequence joins TRBV19 and TRBJ2-1, with TRBD2 as a possible D gene (6 bases). V lost 5 bases, J lost 9 bases, and 23 bases lay in between. CDR1 and CDR2 from the germline V gene are LNHDA and SQIVND (reference sequence). The CDR3 is 16 amino acids. Using reference TRBV19 and TRBJ2-1 for the parts outside the CDR3, the full variable domain is DGGITQSPKYLFRKEGQNVTLSCEQNLNHDAMYWYRQDPGQGLRLIYYSQIVNDFQKGDIAEGYSVSREKKESFPLTVTSAQKNPTAFYLCASSPIASVLRSEQFFGPGTRLTVL.

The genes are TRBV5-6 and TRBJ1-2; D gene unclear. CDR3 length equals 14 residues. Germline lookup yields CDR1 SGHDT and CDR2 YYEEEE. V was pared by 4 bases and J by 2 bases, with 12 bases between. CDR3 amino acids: CASSPEPANYGYTF. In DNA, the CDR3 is TGTGCCAGCAGCCCTGAACCAGCGAACTATGGCTACACCTTC. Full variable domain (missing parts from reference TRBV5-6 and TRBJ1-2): DAGVTQSPTHLIKTRGQQVTLRCSPKSGHDTVSWYQQALGQGPQFIFQYYEEEERQRGNFPDRFSGHQFPNYSSELNVNALLLGDSALYLCASSPEPANYGYTFGSGTRLTVV.

CDR3 bases: TGTGCCAGCAGCGCCGAACTAGCGGGGGGCCAAGAGACCCAGTACTTC. This translates into CASSAELAGGQETQYF. The chain couples TRBV11-2 to TRBJ2-5; TRBD2 matches 12 bases. Germline loops: CDR1 SGHAT, CDR2 FQNNGV. After removal of 5 bases from V and 1 base from J, the junction contained 5 bases not matched to a gene. This CDR3 contains 16 residues.

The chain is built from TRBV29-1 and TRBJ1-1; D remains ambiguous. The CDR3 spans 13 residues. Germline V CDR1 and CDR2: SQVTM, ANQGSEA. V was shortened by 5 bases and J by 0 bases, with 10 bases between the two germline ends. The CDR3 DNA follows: TGCAGCGTTCATCGGGTCATGAACACTGAAGCTTTCTTT. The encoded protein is CSVHRVMNTEAFF. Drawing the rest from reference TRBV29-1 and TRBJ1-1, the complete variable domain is SAVISQKPSRDICQRGTSLTIQCQVDSQVTMMFWYRQQPGQSLTLIATANQGSEATYESGFVIDKFPISRPNLTFSTLTVSNMSPEDSSIYLCSVHRVMNTEAFFGQGTRLTVV.

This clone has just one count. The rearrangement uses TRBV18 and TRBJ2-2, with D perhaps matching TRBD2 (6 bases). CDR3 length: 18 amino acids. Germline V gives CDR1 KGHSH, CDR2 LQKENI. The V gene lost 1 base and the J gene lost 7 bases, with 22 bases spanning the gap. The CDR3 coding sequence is TGTGCCAGCTCACCACTCGCAGGAAGTAGCGGATTGGGCGGGGAGCTGTTTTTT. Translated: CASSPLAGSSGLGGELFF.

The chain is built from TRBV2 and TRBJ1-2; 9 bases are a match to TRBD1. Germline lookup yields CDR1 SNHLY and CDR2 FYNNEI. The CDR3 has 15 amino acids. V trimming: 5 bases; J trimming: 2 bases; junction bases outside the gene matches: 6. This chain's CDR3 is CASSRQGGENYGYTF. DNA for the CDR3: TGTGCCAGCAGTCGACAGGGGGGGGAGAACTATGGCTACACCTTC.

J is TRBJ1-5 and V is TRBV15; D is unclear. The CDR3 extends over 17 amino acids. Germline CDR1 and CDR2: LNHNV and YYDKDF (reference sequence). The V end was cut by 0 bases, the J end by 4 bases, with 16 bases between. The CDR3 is CATSRDLNSQRNQPQHF. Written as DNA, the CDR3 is TGTGCCACCAGCAGAGATCTAAATTCCCAGCGGAATCAGCCCCAGCATTTT.

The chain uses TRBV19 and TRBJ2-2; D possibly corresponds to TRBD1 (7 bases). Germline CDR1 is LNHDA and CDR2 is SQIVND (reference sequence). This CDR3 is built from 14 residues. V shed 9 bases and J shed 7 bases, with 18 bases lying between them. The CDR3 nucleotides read TGTGCCAGCAGCAGACAGGGACTGTACGGGGAGCTGTTTTTT. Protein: CASSRQGLYGELFF.

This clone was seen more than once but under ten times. CDR3 region: CASRPRQGEKLFF. The CDR3 DNA reads TGTGCCAGCAGACCCCGACAGGGAGAAAAACTGTTTTTT. The gene calls are TRBV6-5 and TRBJ1-4; 7 bases are shared with TRBD1. Germline V CDR1 and CDR2: MNHEY, SVGAGI. This CDR3 spans 13 amino acids. J lost 8 bases, V lost 6 bases, and 6 bases had no gene match.

The CDR3 protein is CASSPQGGSPLHF. CDR3 in DNA: TGTGCCAGCAGTCCACAGGGGGGCTCACCCCTCCACTTT. The chain combines TRBV6-1 with TRBJ1-6, with 8 bases identical to TRBD1. The V gene's germline CDR1 is MNHNS and CDR2 SASEGT. The CDR3 sequence is 13 residues long. Trimming removed 5 bases from V and 10 bases from J; junction bases left unmatched: 4.

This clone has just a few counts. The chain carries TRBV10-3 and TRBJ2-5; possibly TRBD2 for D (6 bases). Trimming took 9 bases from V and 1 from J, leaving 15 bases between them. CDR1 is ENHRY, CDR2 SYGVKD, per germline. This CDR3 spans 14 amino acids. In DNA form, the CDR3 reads TGTGCCATTTCAGGAACCGGGGGCCAAGAGACCCAGTACTTC. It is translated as CAISGTGGQETQYF.

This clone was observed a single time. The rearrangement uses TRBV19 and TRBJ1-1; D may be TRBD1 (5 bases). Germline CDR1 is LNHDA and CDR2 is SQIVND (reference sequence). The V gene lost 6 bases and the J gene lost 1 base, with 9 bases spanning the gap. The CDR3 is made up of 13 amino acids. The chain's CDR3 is CASSVTENTEAFF. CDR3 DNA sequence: TGTGCCAGTAGCGTGACAGAGAACACTGAAGCTTTCTTT.

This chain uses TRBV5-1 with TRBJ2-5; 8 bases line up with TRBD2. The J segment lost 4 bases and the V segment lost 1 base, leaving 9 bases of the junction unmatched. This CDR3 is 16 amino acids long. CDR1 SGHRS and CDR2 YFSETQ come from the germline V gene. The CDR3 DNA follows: TGCGCCAGCAGCTTGTTATCCGGGGCGGGAGGAGAGACCCAGTACTTC. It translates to CASSLLSGAGGETQYF.